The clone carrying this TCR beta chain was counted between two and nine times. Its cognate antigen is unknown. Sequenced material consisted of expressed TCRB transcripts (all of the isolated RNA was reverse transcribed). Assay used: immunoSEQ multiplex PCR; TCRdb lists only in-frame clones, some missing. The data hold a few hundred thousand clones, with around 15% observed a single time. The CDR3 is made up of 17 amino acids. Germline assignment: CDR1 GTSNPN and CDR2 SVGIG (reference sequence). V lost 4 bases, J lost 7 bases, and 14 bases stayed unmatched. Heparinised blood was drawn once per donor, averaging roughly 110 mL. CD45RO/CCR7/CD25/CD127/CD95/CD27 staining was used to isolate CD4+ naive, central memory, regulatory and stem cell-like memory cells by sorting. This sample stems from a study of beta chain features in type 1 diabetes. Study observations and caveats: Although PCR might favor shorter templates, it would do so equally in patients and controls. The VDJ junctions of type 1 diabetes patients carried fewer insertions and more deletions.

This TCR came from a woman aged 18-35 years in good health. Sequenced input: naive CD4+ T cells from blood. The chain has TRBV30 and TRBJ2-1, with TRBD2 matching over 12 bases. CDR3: CAWNLGTSGPRVNEQFF. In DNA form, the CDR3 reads TGTGCCTGGAACCTCGGGACTAGCGGGCCGAGGGTGAATGAGCAGTTCTTC. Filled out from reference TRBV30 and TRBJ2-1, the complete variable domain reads SQTIHQWPATLVQPVGSPLSLECTVEGTSNPNLYWYRQAAGRGLQLLFYSVGIGQISSEVPQNLSASRPQDRQFILSSKKLLLSDSGFYLCAWNLGTSGPRVNEQFFGPGTRLTVL.